The 15 T cell receptor beta chains listed next were all sequenced from one sample in a study of CD8 T cells in ankylosing spondylitis. Overall study findings and caveats: What seemed typical of ankylosing spondylitis blood was a TCR beta motif built from about 8 highly homologous variants.

MiXCR was run by TCRdb on the 5' RACE reads, yielding one entry per CDR3 protein. The sample has 700,000 or so distinct CDR3 sequences, around 20% seen once. Which antigens these TCRs recognize remains unknown. Sequencing was performed on blood, either unsorted or a sorted T cell fraction (not recorded which). The receptors stem from a male donor with ankylosing spondylitis.

V usage is TRBV29-1 and J usage is TRBJ2-2; maybe TRBD2 (6 bases). The germline V and J ends were trimmed by 4 bases and 2 bases, with 17 bases remaining between them. The length of the CDR3 is 16 residues. Germline CDR1 SQVTM, CDR2 ANQGSEA. CDR3 in DNA: TGCAGCGTTGGTGTGTTCTCGGGAGACAACACCGGGGAGCTGTTTTTT. Translation gives CSVGVFSGDNTGELFF.

This clonotype was seen more than once but under ten times. The genes are TRBV5-1 and TRBJ2-7; no clear D gene. There are 14 residues in the CDR3. V lost 2 bases to trimming and J lost 6 bases, with 15 bases between them. CDR1 is SGHRS, CDR2 YFSETQ, per germline. CDR3 sequence: CASSFDMFSGEQYF. The CDR3 DNA reads TGCGCCAGCAGCTTCGACATGTTCTCGGGCGAGCAGTACTTC.

This chain joins TRBV29-1 and TRBJ2-1; weak D call: TRBD1 (7 bases). CDR1 SQVTM and CDR2 ANQGSEA come from the germline V gene. This CDR3 is built from 15 residues. V was trimmed by 8 bases and J by 0 bases, leaving 17 bases between them. The CDR3 is CSSKGGGTSYNEQFF. In nucleotides, the CDR3 is TGCAGCTCCAAAGGGGGCGGGACCTCCTACAATGAGCAGTTCTTC.

This clonotype was seen a few times. The chain couples TRBV9 to TRBJ2-1, with 15 bases identical to TRBD2. CDR1 and CDR2 (germline): SGDLS, YYNGEE. This CDR3 is built from 18 residues. J gave up 7 bases and V 0 bases, and 8 bases lay outside the gene matches. Written as DNA, the CDR3 is TGTGCCAGCAGCGTAGACGTGGGGGGGACTAGCGGGAGGAATGAGCAGTTCTTC. Translating it yields CASSVDVGGTSGRNEQFF.

This chain joins TRBV3-1 and TRBJ2-1; D not certain. Germline values: CDR1 LGHDT, CDR2 YNNKEL (reference sequence). V lost 4 bases, J lost 10 bases, and 5 bases lay in between. This CDR3 has 10 amino acids. CDR3 in amino acids: CASSPPEQFF. For the CDR3, the DNA is TGTGCCAGCAGCCCCCCCGAGCAGTTCTTC.

This chain links TRBV6-1 with TRBJ1-4; 8 bases are shared with TRBD1. CDR3 length: 14 amino acids. V gave up 5 bases and J gave up 15 bases; unmatched junction bases: 14. From germline, CDR1 is MNHNS and CDR2 SASEGT. In DNA form, the CDR3 reads TGTGCCAGCAGTCCGGACAGGGTCTCCGGAGAGGTGTTTTTT. Protein sequence: CASSPDRVSGEVFF.

This clonotype has just a few counts. The chain carries TRBV12-3 or TRBV12-4 and TRBJ1-1; D is ambiguous. With 2 bases removed from V and 1 base from J, the gap between germline ends came to 8 bases. This CDR3 has 14 residues. CDR3: CASSLFVSNTEAFF. CDR3 coding DNA: TGTGCCAGCAGTTTATTTGTGTCGAACACTGAAGCTTTCTTT.

The V and J genes are TRBV12-3 or TRBV12-4 and TRBJ2-5; the match to TRBD2 covers 12 bases. The CDR3 totals 16 residues. After removal of 5 bases from V and 5 bases from J, the junction contained 9 bases not matched to a gene. The chain's CDR3 is CASSTSSGGAGETQYF. The CDR3, as DNA: TGTGCCAGCAGTACCTCTAGCGGGGGGGCGGGGGAGACCCAGTACTTC.

The J gene is TRBJ1-6, the V gene TRBV6-2 or TRBV6-3; 11 bases are shared with TRBD1. CDR3 length: 15 residues. After removal of 4 bases from V and 11 bases from J, the junction contained 7 bases not matched to a gene. CDR1 and CDR2 (germline): MNHEY, SVGEGT. CDR3 DNA sequence: TGTGCCAGCAGTTCGAGGACAGGGGGCCGGGCACCCCTCCACTTT. Amino acids: CASSSRTGGRAPLHF.

The chain recombines TRBV27 with TRBJ1-1; no reliable D call. The CDR3 consists of 15 residues. V dropped 5 bases and J dropped 11 bases, with 24 bases sitting between them. The germline V gene has CDR1 MNHEY and CDR2 SMNVEV (reference sequence). This CDR3 is CASSHPSERIRGAFF. Here the CDR3 DNA reads TGTGCCAGCAGTCATCCATCCGAACGAATACGAGGCGCTTTCTTT.

This rearrangement joins TRBV29-1 to TRBJ2-3; D uncertain. Germline CDR1 SQVTM, CDR2 ANQGSEA. The CDR3 is 13 amino acids. Between the trimmed V and J ends, which lost 2 bases and 6 bases, there was a span of 12 bases. CDR3 sequence (DNA): TGCAGCGTTGAAACTGGGGTAGGGGATACGCAGTATTTT. Amino acids: CSVETGVGDTQYF.

The chain links TRBV7-9 to TRBJ1-2, with 7 nucleotides matching TRBD1. Germline V lookup: CDR1 SEHNR, CDR2 FQNEAQ (reference sequence). V dropped 0 bases and J dropped 5; count of bases not matched to a gene: 3. CDR3 length equals 14 residues. For the CDR3, the DNA is TGTGCCAGCAGCTTAGCGACAGGGCAGTATGGCTACACCTTC. It translates to CASSLATGQYGYTF.

The sample holds a few counts of this clonotype. The chain has TRBV4-1 and TRBJ1-2, with 8 bases that match TRBD1. CDR3 length equals 15 residues. The germline gives CDR1 MGHRA, CDR2 YSYEKL. With 1 base clipped from V and 1 base from J, the junction kept 2 bases outside the gene matches. The CDR3 sequence is CASSQVDRGNYGYTF. DNA of the CDR3: TGCGCCAGCAGCCAAGTCGACAGGGGTAACTATGGCTACACCTTC.

This clonotype showed up many times. The chain has TRBV7-8 and TRBJ1-2, with unresolved D. Trimming cost V 4 bases and J 2 bases, with 8 bases left between them. Germline V gene sequence: CDR1 SGHVS, CDR2 FQNEAQ. The CDR3 contains 13 residues. The CDR3 region is CASSSRHNYGYTF. The CDR3 bases are TGTGCCAGCAGCTCCCGACACAACTATGGCTACACCTTC. Based on the CDR3 plus reference TRBV7-8 and TRBJ1-2, the full variable domain is GAGVSQSPRYKVAKRGQDVALRCDPISGHVSLFWYQQALGQGPEFLTYFQNEAQLDKSGLPSDRFFAERPEGSVSTLKIQRTQQEDSAVYLCASSSRHNYGYTFGSGTRLTVV.

This clonotype was seen a handful of times. The V gene is TRBV27, the J gene TRBJ2-5, with no clear D. The V end was cut by 1 base, the J end by 0 bases, with 6 bases between. The CDR3 is 14 amino acids. From germline, CDR1 is MNHEY and CDR2 SMNVEV (reference sequence). This CDR3 reads CASSLLGNQETQYF. The DNA for the CDR3 is TGTGCCAGCAGTTTATTGGGGAACCAAGAGACCCAGTACTTC.